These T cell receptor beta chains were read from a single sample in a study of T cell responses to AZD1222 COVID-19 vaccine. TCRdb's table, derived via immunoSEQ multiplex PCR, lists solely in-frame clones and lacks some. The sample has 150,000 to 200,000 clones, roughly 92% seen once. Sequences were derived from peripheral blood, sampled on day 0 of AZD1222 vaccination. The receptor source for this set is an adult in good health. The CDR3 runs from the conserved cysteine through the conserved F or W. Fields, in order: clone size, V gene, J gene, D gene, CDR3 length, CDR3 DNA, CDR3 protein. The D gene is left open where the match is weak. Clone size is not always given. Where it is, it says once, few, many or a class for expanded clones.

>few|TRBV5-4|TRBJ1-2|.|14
TGTGCCAGCAGCGCGTTCCCTCTAACGAAATATGACACCTTC
CASSAFPLTKYDTF
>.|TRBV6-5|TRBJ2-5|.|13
TGTGCCAGCACCCCTAACTACGGGGAGACCCAGTACTTC
CASTPNYGETQYF
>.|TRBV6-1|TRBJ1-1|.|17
TGTGCCAGCAGTGAAGTAATTCACAGCCAGATGAACACTGAAGCTTTCTTT
CASSEVIHSQMNTEAFF
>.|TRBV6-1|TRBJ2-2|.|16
TGTGCCAGCAGTGGGAGGGGATCCGCGAACACCGGGGAGCTGTTTTTT
CASSGRGSANTGELFF
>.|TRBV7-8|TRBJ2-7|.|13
TGTGCCAGCAGTCTCGGCGTTTCGGGAGAGCAGTACTTC
CASSLGVSGEQYF
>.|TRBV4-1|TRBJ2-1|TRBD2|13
TGCGCCAGCAGGCTAGCGGGAGGTTTTGAGCAGTTCTTC
CASRLAGGFEQFF
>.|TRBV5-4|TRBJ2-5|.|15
TGTGCCAGCAGCCGCCCAGGAGGCGAGAAAGAGACCCAGTACTTC
CASSRPGGEKETQYF
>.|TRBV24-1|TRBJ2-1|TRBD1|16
TGTGCCACCAGTGCCCCTCAGGGGGACGGGGACAATGAGCAGTTCTTC
CATSAPQGDGDNEQFF
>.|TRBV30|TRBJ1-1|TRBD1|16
TGTGCCTGGACCACCCCTCGGGGGACAGGGGGGACTGAAGCTTTCTTT
CAWTTPRGTGGTEAFF
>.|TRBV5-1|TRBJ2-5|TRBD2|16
TGCGCCAGCAGCTTCCTAGCGGGAGTTGGACAAGAGACCCAGTACTTC
CASSFLAGVGQETQYF
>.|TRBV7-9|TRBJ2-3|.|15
TGTGCCAGCAGCCTCTTGATGGGGGACACAGATACGCAGTATTTT
CASSLLMGDTDTQYF
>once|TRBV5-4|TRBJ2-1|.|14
TGTGCCAGCAGCTTGGCTCTAGATTACAATGAGCAGTTCTTC
CASSLALDYNEQFF
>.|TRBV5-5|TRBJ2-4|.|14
TGTGCCAGCAGCTTACCAGGGGCCAAAAACATTCAGTACTTC
CASSLPGAKNIQYF
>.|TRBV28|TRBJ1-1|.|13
TGTGCCAGCAGCCCTTTGGGTTGGACTGAAGCTTTCTTT
CASSPLGWTEAFF
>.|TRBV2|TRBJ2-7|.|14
TGTGCCAGCCGTAGACCGGGAGAAAGGTACGAGCAGTACTTC
CASRRPGERYEQYF
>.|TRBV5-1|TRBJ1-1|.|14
TGCGCCAGCAGCTTGGAGGGGACCTCCACTGAAGCTTTCTTT
CASSLEGTSTEAFF
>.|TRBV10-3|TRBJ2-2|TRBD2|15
TGTGCCATCAGTGTTGCGGGAGACAGCGCCGGGGAGCTGTTTTTT
CAISVAGDSAGELFF
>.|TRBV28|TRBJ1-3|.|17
TGTGCCAGCACCAGGGCAGGAACAGGGCCTTCTGGAAACACCATATATTTT
CASTRAGTGPSGNTIYF
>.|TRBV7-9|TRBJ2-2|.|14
TGTGCCAGCACGAGCCCAGTCGGGACCGGGGAGCTGTTTTTT
CASTSPVGTGELFF
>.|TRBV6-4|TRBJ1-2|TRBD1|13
TGTGCCAGCAGTTCACAGGGGAGCTATGGCTACACCTTC
CASSSQGSYGYTF
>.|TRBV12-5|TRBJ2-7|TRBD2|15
TGTGCTAGTGGTTTAGTAGCGGGACCCTCCTACGAGCAGTACTTC
CASGLVAGPSYEQYF
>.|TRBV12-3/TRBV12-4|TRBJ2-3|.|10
TGTGCCAGTAGTATGCATACGCAGTATTTT
CASSMHTQYF